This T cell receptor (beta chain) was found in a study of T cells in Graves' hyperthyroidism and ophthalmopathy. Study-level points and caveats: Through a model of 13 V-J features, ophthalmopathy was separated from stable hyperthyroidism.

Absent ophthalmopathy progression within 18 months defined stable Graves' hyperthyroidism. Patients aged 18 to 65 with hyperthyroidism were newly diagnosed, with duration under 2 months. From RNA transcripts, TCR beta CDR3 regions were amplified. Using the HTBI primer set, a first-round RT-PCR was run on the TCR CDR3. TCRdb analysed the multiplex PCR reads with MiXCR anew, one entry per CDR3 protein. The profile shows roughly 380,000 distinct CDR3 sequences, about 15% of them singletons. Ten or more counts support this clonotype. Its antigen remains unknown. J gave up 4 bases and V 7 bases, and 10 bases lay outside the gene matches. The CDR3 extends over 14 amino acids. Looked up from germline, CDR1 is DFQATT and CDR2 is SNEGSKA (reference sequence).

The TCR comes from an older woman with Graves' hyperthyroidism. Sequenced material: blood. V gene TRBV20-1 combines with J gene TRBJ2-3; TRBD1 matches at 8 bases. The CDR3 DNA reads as TGCAGTGTTCGGACAGGGCCTTGGGCAGATACGCAGTATTTT. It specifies CSVRTGPWADTQYF.